These 9 T cell receptor beta chains came from one sample sequenced in a study of post-analysis software for immune sequencing data. Unique molecular identifiers were carried by the TCR beta cDNA libraries. TCRdb processed the PCR reads anew with MiXCR; each CDR3 protein has one entry. The sample includes about half a million distinct CDR3 sequences, less than 45% of them seen just once. Which antigens these TCRs recognize remains unknown. Study results and limitations: Controls showed lower frequencies than patients for five or six TRBV segments, and TRBV5-6, TRBV5-1 and TRBV20-1 were among these.

The sample was blood. The receptor source for this set is a girl under 18 with multiple sclerosis.

The V call is TRBV4-1, the J call TRBJ2-3; TRBD2 matches at 10 bases. CDR1 is MGHRA, CDR2 YSYEKL, per germline. This CDR3 has 16 residues. The junction had 3 bases not matched to a gene; V was cut back by 2 bases and J by 1 base. DNA for the CDR3: TGCGCCAGCAGCCAACGCCTAGCGGGAGGCACAGATACGCAGTATTTT. Protein sequence: CASSQRLAGGTDTQYF.

Only a few counts were recorded for this clonotype. The chain recombines TRBV5-1 with TRBJ2-5; TRBD1 aligns across 9 bases. Germline-derived CDR1 and CDR2 are SGHRS and YFSETQ. This CDR3 spans 17 amino acids. V trimming: 0 bases; J trimming: 2 bases; junction bases outside the gene matches: 8. CDR3 region: CASSLETGGILQETQYF. CDR3 nucleotide sequence: TGCGCCAGCAGCTTGGAGACAGGGGGTATCCTTCAAGAGACCCAGTACTTC.

The V call is TRBV12-3 or TRBV12-4, the J call TRBJ1-2, with D uncertain. The V end was cut by 3 bases, the J end by 7 bases, with 6 bases between. CDR3 length: 11 amino acids. The CDR3 reads CASSFHSGYTF. The CDR3 bases are TGTGCCAGCAGTTTTCACTCTGGCTACACCTTC.

This clonotype appeared a few times. This chain connects TRBV4-2 to TRBJ2-4; 8 bases fit TRBD2. The CDR3 is 18 amino acids. The V gene's germline CDR1 is LGHNA and CDR2 YNFKEQ. V lost 0 bases to trimming and J lost 5 bases; unmatched junction nucleotides: 12. CDR3 coding DNA: TGTGCCAGCAGCCAAGAAGGTGGAGTAGCGGGGATGGAAAACATTCAGTACTTC. It codes for CASSQEGGVAGMENIQYF.

The chain employs TRBV2 and TRBJ2-7; TRBD1 matches at 7 bases. Trimming removed 10 bases from V and 7 bases from J; junction bases left unmatched: 19. CDR1 and CDR2 from the germline V gene are SNHLY and FYNNEI. There are 15 residues in the CDR3. CDR3 protein: CATSQGDSGPQEQYF. The CDR3 nucleotides read TGTGCCACCTCCCAGGGGGACAGTGGGCCACAGGAGCAGTACTTC.

The chain carries TRBV15 and TRBJ1-5; D uncertain. This CDR3 comprises 13 residues. CDR1 LNHNV and CDR2 YYDKDF come from the germline V gene (reference sequence). V dropped 0 bases and J dropped 7 bases, with 7 bases sitting between them. CDR3: CATSRDMRQPQHF. The CDR3 nucleotides are TGTGCCACCAGCAGAGATATGCGGCAGCCCCAGCATTTT.

The CDR3 spells CASSLDWTEQYF. CDR3 in DNA: TGTGCCAGCAGCTTAGACTGGACCGAGCAGTATTTT. V usage is TRBV7-2 and J usage is TRBJ2-3; D not certain. This CDR3 has 12 residues. The V gene's germline CDR1 is SGHTA and CDR2 FQGNSA. With 1 base removed from V and 11 bases from J, the gap between germline ends came to 10 bases.

A few counts support this clonotype. V gene TRBV4-2 combines with J gene TRBJ2-2; no clear D gene. Trimming stripped 7 bases from V and 1 base from J, with 13 bases between. This CDR3 is built from 15 residues. Germline lookup yields CDR1 LGHNA and CDR2 YNFKEQ. The CDR3 DNA is TGTGCCAGCATAGGATCCCTAGGGAACACCGGGGAGCTGTTTTTT. As protein: CASIGSLGNTGELFF.

This clonotype has just one count. CDR3 sequence: CASSAIAGGPGDTQYF. CDR3 DNA: TGTGCCAGCAGCGCTATAGCGGGAGGGCCCGGAGATACGCAGTATTTT. The chain combines TRBV6-5 with TRBJ2-3; TRBD2 matches 11 bases. The CDR3 is 16 amino acids. Per germline, CDR1 MNHEY and CDR2 SVGAGI. V lost 6 bases and J lost 5; bases outside the gene matches: 10.